This entry features one T cell receptor beta chain sequence. Its antigen is still unknown. The data were taken from a study of cytomegalovirus exposure and HLA in healthy donors. Study-wide background: Early release data held 75 million to 90 million unique TCRs from HLA-typed donors.

Primers: 60 Vbeta forward and 13 Jbeta reverse. Produced via immunoSEQ multiplex PCR; TCRdb's table is partial and in-frame only. This listing includes some 51,000 clones. This CDR3 is built from 13 residues. Trimming left V 1 base short and J 1 base short, with 6 bases between. Germline CDR1 reads SGHRS; CDR2 reads YFSETQ. Study-wide results and caveats: Among TCR beta chains, those listed as cytomegalovirus-associated numbered about 160. Likely technical artifact: a cluster of highly shared sequence variants. A prior analysis recorded that most TCR beta V segments were productive about 87% or about 30% of the time.

This sequence was found in a man between 50 and 59 years old in good health and CMV-seropositive. Input material: PBMCs. The chain recombines TRBV5-1 with TRBJ2-7; D gene ambiguous. In nucleotides, the CDR3 is TGCGCCAGCAGCTTGTCCCTTTCCTACGAGCAGTACTTC. Encoded protein: CASSLSLSYEQYF.